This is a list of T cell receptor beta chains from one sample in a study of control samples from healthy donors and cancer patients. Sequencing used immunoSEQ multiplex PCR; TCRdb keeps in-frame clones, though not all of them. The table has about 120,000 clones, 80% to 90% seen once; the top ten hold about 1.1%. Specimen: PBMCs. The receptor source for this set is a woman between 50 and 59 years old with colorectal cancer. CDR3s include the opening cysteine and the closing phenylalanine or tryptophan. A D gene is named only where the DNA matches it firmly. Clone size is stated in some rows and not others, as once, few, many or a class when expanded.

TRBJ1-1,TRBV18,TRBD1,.,CASSPTIGTGSSNEAFF,TGTGCCAGCTCACCTACTATCGGGACAGGGTCTTCTAATGAAGCTTTCTTT
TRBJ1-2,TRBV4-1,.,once,CASSQGSQGQYGYTF,TGCGCCAGCAGCCAAGGATCCCAGGGGCAATATGGCTACACCTTC
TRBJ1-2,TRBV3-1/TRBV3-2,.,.,CASSQGGNYGYTF,TGTGCCAGCAGCCAAGGAGGGAACTATGGCTACACCTTC
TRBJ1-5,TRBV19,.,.,CASSLHNQPQHF,TGTGCCAGTAGTTTGCACAATCAGCCCCAGCATTTT
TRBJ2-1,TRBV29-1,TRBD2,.,CSVEAGGTSDPGPYNEQFF,TGCAGCGTTGAAGCTGGAGGGACTAGCGATCCGGGGCCCTACAATGAGCAGTTCTTC
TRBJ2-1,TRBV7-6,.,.,CASSLAGDNYNEQFF,TGTGCCAGCAGCTTAGCGGGAGATAACTACAATGAGCAGTTCTTC
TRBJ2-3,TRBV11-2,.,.,CASSKGHSTDTQYF,TGTGCCAGCAGCAAAGGACACAGCACAGATACGCAGTATTTT
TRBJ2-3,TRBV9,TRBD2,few,CASSGGGQQYF,TGTGCCAGCAGCGGGGGAGGGCAGCAGTATTTT
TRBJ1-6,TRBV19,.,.,CASSFGGRNSPLHF,TGTGCCAGTTCATTCGGGGGAAGGAATTCACCCCTCCACTTT
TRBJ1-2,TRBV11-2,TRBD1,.,CASSSNHGQGSYGYTF,TGTGCCAGCAGCTCGAACCACGGACAGGGCTCCTATGGCTACACCTTC
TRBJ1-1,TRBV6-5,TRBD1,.,CASSHRGEVTEAFF,TGTGCCAGCAGTCACAGGGGGGAGGTTACAGAAGCTTTCTTT
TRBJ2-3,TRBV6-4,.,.,CASSDGDSTDTQYF,TGTGCCAGCAGTGACGGGGACAGCACAGATACGCAGTATTTT
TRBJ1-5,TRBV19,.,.,CASRLEGSNQPQHF,TGTGCCAGTAGGTTGGAGGGGAGCAATCAGCCCCAGCATTTT
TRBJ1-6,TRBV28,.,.,CASSLPRGLGNSPLHF,TGTGCCAGCAGTTTACCCCGGGGTCTCGGTAATTCACCCCTCCACTTT
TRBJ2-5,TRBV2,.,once,CAHRDFQETQYF,TGTGCTCACCGGGACTTCCAAGAGACCCAGTACTTC
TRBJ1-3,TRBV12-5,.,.,CASGLVGVAGNTIYF,TGTGCTAGTGGTTTGGTAGGGGTGGCTGGAAACACCATATATTTT
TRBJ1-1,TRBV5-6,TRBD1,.,CASSSGTGALFLNTEAFF,TGTGCCAGCAGCTCCGGGACAGGGGCCCTATTCCTGAACACTGAAGCTTTCTTT
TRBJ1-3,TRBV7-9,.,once,CASSPIGGGATIYF,TGTGCCAGCAGCCCCATCGGGGGGGGAGCGACCATATATTTT
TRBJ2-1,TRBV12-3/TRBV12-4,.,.,CASSYHPHEQFF,TGTGCCAGCAGCTATCACCCCCATGAGCAGTTCTTC
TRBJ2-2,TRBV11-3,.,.,CASSPALEQGGTGELFF,TGTGCCAGCAGCCCCGCCCTTGAACAAGGCGGGACCGGGGAGCTGTTTTTT
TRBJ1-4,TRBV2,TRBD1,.,CASSQGVTEEKLFF,TGTGCCAGCTCGCAGGGGGTGACGGAAGAAAAACTGTTTTTT
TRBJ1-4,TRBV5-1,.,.,CASSQDATNEKLFF,TGCGCCAGCAGCCAAGATGCAACTAATGAAAAACTGTTTTTT
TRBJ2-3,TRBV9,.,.,CASSARPSGEEATDTQYF,TGTGCCAGCAGCGCCCGCCCATCAGGGGAGGAGGCCACAGATACGCAGTATTTT
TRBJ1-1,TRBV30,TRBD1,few,CAWGTGRRGTEAFF,TGTGCCTGGGGGACAGGGAGACGGGGCACTGAAGCTTTCTTT
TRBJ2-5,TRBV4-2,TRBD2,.,CASSQEGAGGPKTQYF,TGTGCCAGCAGCCAAGAGGGAGCGGGAGGGCCAAAGACCCAGTACTTC
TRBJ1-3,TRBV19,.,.,CASSNIGGRDSGNTIYF,TGTGCCAGTAGTAACATTGGAGGCAGGGACTCTGGAAACACCATATATTTT
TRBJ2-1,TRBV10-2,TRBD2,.,CASTLGLDPHEQFF,TGCGCCAGCACCCTAGGACTAGACCCCCATGAGCAGTTCTTC
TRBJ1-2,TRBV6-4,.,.,CASSETGRSNYGYTF,TGTGCCAGCAGCGAAACAGGGAGATCTAACTATGGCTACACCTTC
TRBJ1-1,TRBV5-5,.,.,CASSWQGFGMNTEAFF,TGTGCCAGCAGCTGGCAGGGTTTCGGGATGAACACTGAAGCTTTCTTT
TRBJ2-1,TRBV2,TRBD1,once,CASRRGQSSYNEQFF,TGTGCCAGCCGCCGGGGACAGAGCTCCTACAATGAGCAGTTCTTC
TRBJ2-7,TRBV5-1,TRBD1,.,CASSFVQGDYEQYF,TGCGCCAGCAGCTTCGTACAGGGGGATTACGAGCAGTACTTC
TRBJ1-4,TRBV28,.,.,CASSLVSTNEKLFF,TGTGCCAGCAGTTTGGTATCAACTAATGAAAAACTGTTTTTT
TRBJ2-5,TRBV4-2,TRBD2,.,CASSPRLAGQETQYF,TGTGCCAGCAGCCCCCGACTAGCGGGGCAAGAGACCCAGTACTTC
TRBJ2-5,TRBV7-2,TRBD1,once,CASSRQGRETQYF,TGTGCCAGCAGCAGACAGGGACGAGAGACCCAGTACTTC
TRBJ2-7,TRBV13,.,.,CASSSPSRGNEQYF,TGTGCCAGCAGCTCCCCTTCAAGGGGTAACGAGCAGTACTTC
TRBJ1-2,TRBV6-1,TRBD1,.,CASSENPGQVYGYTF,TGTGCCAGCAGTGAAAACCCTGGACAGGTCTATGGCTACACCTTC
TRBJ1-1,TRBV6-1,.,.,CASSDGTNTEAFF,TGTGCCAGCAGTGATGGGACGAACACTGAAGCTTTCTTT
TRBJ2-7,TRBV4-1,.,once,CASSRLLAYEQYF,TGCGCCAGCAGCCGTCTTCTAGCCTACGAGCAGTACTTC
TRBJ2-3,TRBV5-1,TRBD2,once,CASSTAGTRVSDTQYF,TGCGCCAGCAGCACGGCCGGGACTAGAGTTTCAGATACGCAGTATTTT
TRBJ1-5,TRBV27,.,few,CASSLFGQPHSNQPQHF,TGTGCCAGCAGTTTGTTCGGACAGCCACATAGCAATCAGCCCCAGCATTTT